This TCR beta chain was profiled in a study of post-analysis software for immune sequencing data. Presence of unique molecular identifiers characterized the TCR beta cDNA libraries. TCRdb re-analysed the PCR reads in MiXCR, keeping a single row per CDR3 protein. The sample carries about 400,000 distinct CDR3 sequences, around a third recorded once. V lost 6 bases and J 2 bases, leaving 11 bases between the germline ends. CDR1 is DFQATT, CDR2 SNEGSKA, per germline (reference sequence). This CDR3 has 14 residues. This clonotype was observed a few times. Antigen unknown. Study outcomes and limitations: The five TRBV segments detected at higher frequency in patients than in controls included TRBV5-6, TRBV5-1 and TRBV20-1.

This clonotype was obtained from a girl aged 5-17 years with multiple sclerosis. The J gene is TRBJ1-6, the V gene TRBV20-1, with unresolved D. The sequenced sample consisted of blood. The CDR3 DNA reads as TGCAGTGCGAGTCCTCTAACCTATAATTCACCCCTCCACTTT. As protein: CSASPLTYNSPLHF.